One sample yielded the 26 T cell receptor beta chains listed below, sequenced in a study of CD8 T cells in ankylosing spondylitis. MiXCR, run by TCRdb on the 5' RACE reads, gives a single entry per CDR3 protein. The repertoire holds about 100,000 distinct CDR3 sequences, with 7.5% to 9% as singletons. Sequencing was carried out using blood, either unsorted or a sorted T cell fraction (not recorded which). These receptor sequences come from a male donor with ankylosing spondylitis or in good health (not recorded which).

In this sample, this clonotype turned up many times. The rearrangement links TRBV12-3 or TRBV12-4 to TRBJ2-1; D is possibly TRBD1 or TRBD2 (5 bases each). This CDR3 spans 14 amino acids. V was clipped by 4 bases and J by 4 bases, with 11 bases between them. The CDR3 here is CASSWDLRYNEQFF. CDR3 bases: TGTGCCAGCAGTTGGGACCTCCGATACAATGAGCAGTTCTTC.

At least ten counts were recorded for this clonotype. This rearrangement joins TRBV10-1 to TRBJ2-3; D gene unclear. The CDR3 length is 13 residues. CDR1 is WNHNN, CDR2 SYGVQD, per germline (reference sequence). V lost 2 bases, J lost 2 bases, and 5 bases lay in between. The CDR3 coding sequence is TGCGCCAGCAGTGAGCTTTCCACAGATACGCAGTATTTT. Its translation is CASSELSTDTQYF.

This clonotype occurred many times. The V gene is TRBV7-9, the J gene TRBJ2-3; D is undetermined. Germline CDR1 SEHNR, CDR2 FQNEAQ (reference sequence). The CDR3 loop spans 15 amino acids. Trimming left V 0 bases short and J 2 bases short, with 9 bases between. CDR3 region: CASSLATLTTDTQYF. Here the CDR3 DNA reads TGTGCCAGCAGCTTAGCGACACTTACCACAGATACGCAGTATTTT.

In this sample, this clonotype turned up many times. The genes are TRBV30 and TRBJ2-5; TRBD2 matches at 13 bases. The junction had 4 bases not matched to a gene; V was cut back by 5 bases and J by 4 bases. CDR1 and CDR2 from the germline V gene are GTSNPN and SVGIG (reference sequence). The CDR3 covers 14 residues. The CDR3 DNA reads TGTGCCTGGTGTCGGACTAGCGGGAGAGAGACCCAGTACTTC. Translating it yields CAWCRTSGRETQYF.

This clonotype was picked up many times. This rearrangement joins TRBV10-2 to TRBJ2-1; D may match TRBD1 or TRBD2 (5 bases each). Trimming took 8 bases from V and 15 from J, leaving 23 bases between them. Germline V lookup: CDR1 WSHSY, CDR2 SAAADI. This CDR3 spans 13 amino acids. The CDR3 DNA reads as TGCGCCAGCGGCGCAATCGGGGACCCCGTTGGGTTCTTC. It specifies CASGAIGDPVGFF.

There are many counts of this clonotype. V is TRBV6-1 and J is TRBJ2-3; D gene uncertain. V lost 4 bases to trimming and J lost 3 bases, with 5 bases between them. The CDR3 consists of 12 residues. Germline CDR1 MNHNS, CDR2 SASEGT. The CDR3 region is CASSVFTDTQYF. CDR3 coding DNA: TGTGCCAGCAGTGTATTTACAGATACGCAGTATTTT.

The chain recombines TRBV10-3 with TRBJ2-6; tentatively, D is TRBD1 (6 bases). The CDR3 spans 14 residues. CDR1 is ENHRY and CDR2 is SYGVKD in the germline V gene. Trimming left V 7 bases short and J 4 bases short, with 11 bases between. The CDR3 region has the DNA TGTGCCATCAATCCAGGGGCCGGGGCCAACGTCCTGACTTTC. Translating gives CAINPGAGANVLTF.

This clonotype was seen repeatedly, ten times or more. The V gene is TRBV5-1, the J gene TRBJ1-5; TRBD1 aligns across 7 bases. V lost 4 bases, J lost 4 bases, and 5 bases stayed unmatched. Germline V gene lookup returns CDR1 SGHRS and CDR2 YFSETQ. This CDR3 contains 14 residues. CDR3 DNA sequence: TGCGCCAGCAGCACGGGGACAGAGAATCAGCCCCAGCATTTT. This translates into CASSTGTENQPQHF.

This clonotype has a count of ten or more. CDR3: CASANLHRGGTGELFF. The CDR3 nucleotides read TGCGCCAGCGCCAACCTCCACAGGGGTGGCACCGGGGAGCTGTTTTTT. This chain uses TRBV5-1 with TRBJ2-2; 7 bases are a match to TRBD1. The CDR3 extends over 16 amino acids. The ends lost 7 bases at V and 4 bases at J; junction bases unmatched: 13. Germline V gives CDR1 SGHRS, CDR2 YFSETQ.

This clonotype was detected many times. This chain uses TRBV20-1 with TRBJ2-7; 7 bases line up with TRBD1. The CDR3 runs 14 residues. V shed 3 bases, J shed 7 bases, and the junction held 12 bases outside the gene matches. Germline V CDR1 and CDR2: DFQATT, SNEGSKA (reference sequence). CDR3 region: CSASRGHALSEQYF. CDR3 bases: TGCAGTGCTAGTAGGGGGCATGCCCTATCGGAGCAGTACTTC.

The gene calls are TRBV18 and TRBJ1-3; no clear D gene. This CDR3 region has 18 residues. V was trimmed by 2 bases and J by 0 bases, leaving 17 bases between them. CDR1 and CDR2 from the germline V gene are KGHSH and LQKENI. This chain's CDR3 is CASSPVVSQRYSGNTIYF. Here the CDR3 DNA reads TGTGCCAGCTCACCAGTTGTCAGCCAGCGGTACTCTGGAAACACCATATATTTT.

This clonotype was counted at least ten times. The CDR3 DNA reads as TGCGCCAGCAGCTTGGATAGCAATCAGCCCCAGCATTTT. Translated, it gives CASSLDSNQPQHF. The V gene is TRBV5-1, the J gene TRBJ1-5; D not certain. This CDR3 contains 13 residues. The germline V gene has CDR1 SGHRS and CDR2 YFSETQ. Trimming pared 0 bases from V and 0 bases from J, leaving 1 base between. Full variable domain (outside the CDR3, taken from reference TRBV5-1 and TRBJ1-5): KAGVTQTPRYLIKTRGQQVTLSCSPISGHRSVSWYQQTPGQGLQFLFEYFSETQRNKGNFPGRFSGRQFSNSRSEMNVSTLELGDSALYLCASSLDSNQPQHFGDGTRLSIL.

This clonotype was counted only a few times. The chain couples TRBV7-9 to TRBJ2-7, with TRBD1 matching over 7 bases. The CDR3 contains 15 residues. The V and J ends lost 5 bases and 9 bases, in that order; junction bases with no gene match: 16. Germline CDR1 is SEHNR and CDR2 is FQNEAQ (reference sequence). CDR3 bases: TGTGCCAGCAGCAGTTGGGACAGCCGCCTACGATGGCAGTACTTC. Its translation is CASSSWDSRLRWQYF. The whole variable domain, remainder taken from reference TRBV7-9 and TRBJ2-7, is DTGVSQNPRHKITKRGQNVTFRCDPISEHNRLYWYRQTLGQGPEFLTYFQNEAQLEKSRLLSDRFSAERPKGSFSTLEIQRTEQGDSAMYLCASSSWDSRLRWQYFGPGTRLTVT.

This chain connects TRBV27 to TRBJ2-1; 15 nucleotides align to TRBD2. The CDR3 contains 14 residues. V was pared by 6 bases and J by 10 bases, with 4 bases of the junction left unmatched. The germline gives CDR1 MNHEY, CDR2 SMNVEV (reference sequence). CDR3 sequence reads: CASSMGTSGREQFF. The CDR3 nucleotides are TGTGCCAGCAGCATGGGGACTAGCGGGAGGGAGCAGTTCTTC.

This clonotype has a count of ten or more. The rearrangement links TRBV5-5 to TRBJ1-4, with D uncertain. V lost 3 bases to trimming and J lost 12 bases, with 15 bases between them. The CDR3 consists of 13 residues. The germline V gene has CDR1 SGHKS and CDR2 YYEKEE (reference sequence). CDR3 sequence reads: CASSYPGTSELFF. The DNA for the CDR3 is TGTGCCAGCAGCTACCCCGGAACGTCGGAACTGTTTTTT.

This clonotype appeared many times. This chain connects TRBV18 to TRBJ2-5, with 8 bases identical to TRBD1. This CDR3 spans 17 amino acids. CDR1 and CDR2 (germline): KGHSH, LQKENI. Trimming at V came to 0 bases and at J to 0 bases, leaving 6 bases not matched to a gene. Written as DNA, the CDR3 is TGTGCCAGCTCACCACCTGGCAGGGGGCGAGACCAAGAGACCCAGTACTTC. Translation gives CASSPPGRGRDQETQYF.

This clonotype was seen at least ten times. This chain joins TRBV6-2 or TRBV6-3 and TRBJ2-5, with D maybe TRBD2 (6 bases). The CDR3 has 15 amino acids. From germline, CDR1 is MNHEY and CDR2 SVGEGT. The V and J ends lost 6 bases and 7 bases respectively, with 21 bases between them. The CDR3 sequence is CASSTDRLVKRTQYF. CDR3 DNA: TGTGCCAGCAGCACCGACCGACTAGTCAAGAGGACCCAGTACTTC.

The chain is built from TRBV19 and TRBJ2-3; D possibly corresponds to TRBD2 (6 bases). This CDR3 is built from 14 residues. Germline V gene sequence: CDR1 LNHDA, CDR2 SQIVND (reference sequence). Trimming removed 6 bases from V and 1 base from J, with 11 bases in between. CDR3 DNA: TGTGCCAGTAGATACGGCGGGGGCACAGATACGCAGTATTTT. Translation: CASRYGGGTDTQYF.

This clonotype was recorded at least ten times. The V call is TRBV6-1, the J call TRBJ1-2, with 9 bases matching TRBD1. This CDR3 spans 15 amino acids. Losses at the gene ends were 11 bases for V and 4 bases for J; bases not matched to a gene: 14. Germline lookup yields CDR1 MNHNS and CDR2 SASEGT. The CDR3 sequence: CAGYRATGGVYGYTF. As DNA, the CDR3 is TGTGCCGGATACCGGGCGACAGGGGGTGTCTATGGCTACACCTTC.

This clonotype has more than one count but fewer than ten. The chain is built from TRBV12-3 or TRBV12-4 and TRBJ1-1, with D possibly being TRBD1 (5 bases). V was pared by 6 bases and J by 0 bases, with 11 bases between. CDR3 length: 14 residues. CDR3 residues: CASRRDVLNTEAFF. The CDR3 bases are TGTGCCAGCAGGAGGGACGTCTTGAACACTGAAGCTTTCTTT.

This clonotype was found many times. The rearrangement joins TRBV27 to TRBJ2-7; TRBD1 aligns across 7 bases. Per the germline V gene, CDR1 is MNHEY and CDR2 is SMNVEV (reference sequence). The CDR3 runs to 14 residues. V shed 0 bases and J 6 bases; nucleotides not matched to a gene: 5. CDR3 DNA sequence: TGTGCCAGCAGTTTATCACAGGGGCGGCTCGAGCAGTACTTC. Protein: CASSLSQGRLEQYF.

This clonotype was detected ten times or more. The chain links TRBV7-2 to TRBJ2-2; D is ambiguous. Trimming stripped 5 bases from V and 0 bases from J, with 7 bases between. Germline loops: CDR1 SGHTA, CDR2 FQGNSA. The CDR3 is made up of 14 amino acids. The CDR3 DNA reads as TGTGCCAGCAGCATGCTACCGAACACCGGGGAGCTGTTTTTT. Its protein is CASSMLPNTGELFF.

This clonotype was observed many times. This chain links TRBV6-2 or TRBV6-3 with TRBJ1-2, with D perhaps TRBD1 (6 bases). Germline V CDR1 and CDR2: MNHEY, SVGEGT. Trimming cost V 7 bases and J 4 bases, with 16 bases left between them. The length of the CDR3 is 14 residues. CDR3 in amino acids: CASTPGRGGYGYTF. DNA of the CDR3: TGTGCCAGCACCCCGGGCAGGGGTGGCTATGGCTACACCTTC.

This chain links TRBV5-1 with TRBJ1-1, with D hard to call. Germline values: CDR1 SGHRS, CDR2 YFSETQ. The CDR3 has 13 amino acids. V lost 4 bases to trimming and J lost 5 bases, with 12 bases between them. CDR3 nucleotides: TGCGCCAGCAGCCCTGGAGGGCGAACTGAAGCTTTCTTT. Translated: CASSPGGRTEAFF.

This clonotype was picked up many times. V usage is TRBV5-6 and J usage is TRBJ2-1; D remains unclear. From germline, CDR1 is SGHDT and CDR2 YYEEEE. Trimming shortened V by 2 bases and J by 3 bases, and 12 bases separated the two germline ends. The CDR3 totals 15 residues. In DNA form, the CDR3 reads TGTGCCAGCAGCTTAGCCATCCATCTCTACAATGAGCAGTTCTTC. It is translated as CASSLAIHLYNEQFF.

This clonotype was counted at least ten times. CDR3 sequence (DNA): TGTGCCAGCAGCGTAGGTGGACTAGCGGGAGCCCTCTCCAATGAGCAGTTCTTC. This codes for CASSVGGLAGALSNEQFF. The chain recombines TRBV9 with TRBJ2-1; 13 bases are shared with TRBD2. Germline lookup yields CDR1 SGDLS and CDR2 YYNGEE. V was clipped by 0 bases and J by 6 bases; unmatched bases: 9. The CDR3 has 18 residues.